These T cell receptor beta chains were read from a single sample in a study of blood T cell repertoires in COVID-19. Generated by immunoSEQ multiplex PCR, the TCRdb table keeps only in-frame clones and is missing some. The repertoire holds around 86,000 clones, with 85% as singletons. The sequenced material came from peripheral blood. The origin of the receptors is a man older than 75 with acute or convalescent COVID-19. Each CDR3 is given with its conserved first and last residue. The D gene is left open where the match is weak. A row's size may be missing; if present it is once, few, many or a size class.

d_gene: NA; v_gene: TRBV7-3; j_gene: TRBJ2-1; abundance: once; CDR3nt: TGTGCCAGCAGCTTAACGGGCGGGATAGGGGATGAGCAGTTCTTC; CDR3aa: CASSLTGGIGDEQFF
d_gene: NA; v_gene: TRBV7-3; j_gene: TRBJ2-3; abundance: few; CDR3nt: TGTGCCAGCAGCTTATATAGGGGGGGCCGCACAGATACGCAGTATTTT; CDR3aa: CASSLYRGGRTDTQYF
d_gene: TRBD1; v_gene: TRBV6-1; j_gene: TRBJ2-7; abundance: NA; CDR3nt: TGTGCCAGCAGTGAAGACGACAGGGGGGTGGGCGAGCAGTACTTC; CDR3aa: CASSEDDRGVGEQYF
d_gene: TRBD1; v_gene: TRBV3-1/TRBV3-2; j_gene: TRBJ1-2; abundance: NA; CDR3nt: TGTGCCAGCAACCTGGGACAGGGAAACTATGGCTACACCTTC; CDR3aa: CASNLGQGNYGYTF
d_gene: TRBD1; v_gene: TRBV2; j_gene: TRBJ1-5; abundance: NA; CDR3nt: TGTGCCAGCAGTGGCAGACAGGGGGTCGGACAGCCCCAGCATTTT; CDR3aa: CASSGRQGVGQPQHF
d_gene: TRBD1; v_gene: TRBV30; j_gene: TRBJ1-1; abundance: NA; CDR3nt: TGTGCCTGGAGTGTTCGAGGGGGACAGCCGAACACTGAAGCTTTCTTT; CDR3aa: CAWSVRGGQPNTEAFF
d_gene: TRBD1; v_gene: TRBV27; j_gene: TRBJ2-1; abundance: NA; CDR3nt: TGTGCCAGCAGTCTCGAGACAGGGTACAATGAGCAGTTCTTC; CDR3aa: CASSLETGYNEQFF
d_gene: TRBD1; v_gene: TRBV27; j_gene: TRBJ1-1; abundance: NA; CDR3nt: TGTGCCAGCAGTTTATCGCCCTCGGGACAGGGCGCTGAAGCTTTCTTT; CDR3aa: CASSLSPSGQGAEAFF
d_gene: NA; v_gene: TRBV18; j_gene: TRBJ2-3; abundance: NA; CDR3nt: TGTGCCAGCCCTCACCACGAGGGTAGCAGCAGCACAGATACGCAGTATTTT; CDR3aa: CASPHHEGSSSTDTQYF
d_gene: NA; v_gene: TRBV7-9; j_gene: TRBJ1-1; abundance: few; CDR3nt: TGTGCCAGCAGCTTATCGGGAAACACTGAAGCTTTCTTT; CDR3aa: CASSLSGNTEAFF
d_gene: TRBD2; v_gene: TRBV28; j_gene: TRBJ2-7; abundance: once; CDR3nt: TGTGCCAGCGCCCCCGGGGGGAGGAGGGAGCAGTACTTC; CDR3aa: CASAPGGRREQYF
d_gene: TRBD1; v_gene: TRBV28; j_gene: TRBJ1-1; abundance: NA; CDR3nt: TGTGCCAGCAGATTAATCACAGGGGCTGCTTTCTTT; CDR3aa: CASRLITGAAFF
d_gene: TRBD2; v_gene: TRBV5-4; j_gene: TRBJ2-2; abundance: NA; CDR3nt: TGTGCCAGCAGTCGGACTAGCGGGGTAAACACCGGGGAGCTGTTTTTT; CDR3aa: CASSRTSGVNTGELFF
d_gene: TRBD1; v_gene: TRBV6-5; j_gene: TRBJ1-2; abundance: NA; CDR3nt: TGTGCCAGCCGAAGTCCCGGGACAGGTACCTATGGCTACACCTTC; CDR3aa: CASRSPGTGTYGYTF
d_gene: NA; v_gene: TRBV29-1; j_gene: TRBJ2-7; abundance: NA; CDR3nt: TGCAGCGTTGGGATGAAGACGACTGCCTACGAGCAGTACTTC; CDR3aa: CSVGMKTTAYEQYF
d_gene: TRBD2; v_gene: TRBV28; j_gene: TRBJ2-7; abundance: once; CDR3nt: TGTGCCAGCAGTTTATCAGCTAGCGGAAGCGAGCAGTACTTC; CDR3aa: CASSLSASGSEQYF
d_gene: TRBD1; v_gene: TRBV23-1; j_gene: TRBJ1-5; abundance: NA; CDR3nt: TGCGCCAGCAGTCAATTTTGGGACAGCAAAAATAGCAATCAGCCCCAGCATTTT; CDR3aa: CASSQFWDSKNSNQPQHF
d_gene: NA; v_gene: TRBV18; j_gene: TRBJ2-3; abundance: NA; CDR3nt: TGTGCCAGCTCACCCGGGGTAGGCGGCACAGATACGCAGTATTTT; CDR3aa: CASSPGVGGTDTQYF
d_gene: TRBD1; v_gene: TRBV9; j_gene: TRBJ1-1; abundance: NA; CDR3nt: TGTGCCAGCAGCGACCCGCAGGGGGCGCCGGACACTGAAGCTTTCTTT; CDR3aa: CASSDPQGAPDTEAFF
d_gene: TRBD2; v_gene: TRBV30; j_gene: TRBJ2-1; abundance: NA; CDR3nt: TGTGCCTGGAGTGTACCCCCTAGCGCGAGCGGGAGAGGGTACAATGAGCAGTTCTTC; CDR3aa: CAWSVPPSASGRGYNEQFF
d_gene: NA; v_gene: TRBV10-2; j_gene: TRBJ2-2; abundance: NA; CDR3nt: TGCGCCAGCAGTGAGAGAGACAGGCTGTCTGGGGAGCTGTTTTTT; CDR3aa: CASSERDRLSGELFF
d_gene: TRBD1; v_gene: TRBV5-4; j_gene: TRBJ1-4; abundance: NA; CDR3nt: TGTGCCAGCAGCTCCGGGACAGCAACTAATGAAAAACTGTTTTTT; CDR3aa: CASSSGTATNEKLFF
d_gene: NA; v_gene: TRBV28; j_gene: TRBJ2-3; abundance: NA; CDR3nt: TGTGCCAGCAGTGTCAGGACGGGGAGCACAGATACGCAGTATTTT; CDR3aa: CASSVRTGSTDTQYF
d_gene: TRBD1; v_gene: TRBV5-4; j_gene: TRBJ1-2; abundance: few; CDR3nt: TGTGCCAGCAGCTCCACAGGGGAGGATGGCTACACCTTC; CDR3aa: CASSSTGEDGYTF
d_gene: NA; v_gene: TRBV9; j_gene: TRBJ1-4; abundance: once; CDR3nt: TGTGCCAGCAACACAGGGTTGACTAATGAAAAACTGTTTTTT; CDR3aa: CASNTGLTNEKLFF